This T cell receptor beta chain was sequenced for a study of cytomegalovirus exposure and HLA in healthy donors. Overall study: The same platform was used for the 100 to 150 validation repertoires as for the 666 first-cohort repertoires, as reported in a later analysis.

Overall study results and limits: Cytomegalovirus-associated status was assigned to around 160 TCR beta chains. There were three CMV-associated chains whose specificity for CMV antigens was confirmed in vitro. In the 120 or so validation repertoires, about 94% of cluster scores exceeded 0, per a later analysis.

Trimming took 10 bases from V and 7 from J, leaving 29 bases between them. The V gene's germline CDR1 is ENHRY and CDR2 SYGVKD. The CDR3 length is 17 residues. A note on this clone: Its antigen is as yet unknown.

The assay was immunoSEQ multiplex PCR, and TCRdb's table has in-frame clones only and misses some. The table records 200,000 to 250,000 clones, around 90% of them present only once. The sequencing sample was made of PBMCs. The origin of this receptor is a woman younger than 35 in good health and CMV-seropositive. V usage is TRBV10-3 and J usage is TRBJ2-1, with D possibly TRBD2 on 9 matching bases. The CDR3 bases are TGTGCCACCGAGCGGGCGGGGGGGACAGGATTTTTAAATGAGCAGTTCTTC. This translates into CATERAGGTGFLNEQFF.